The 22 T cell receptor beta chains presented below share a single source sample, sequenced in a study of vaccination and CD4 T cells after COVID-19. Their cognate antigens are unknown. The time point here: late sampling 161 to 241 days after vaccination in a few convalescent patients. Treatment noted: approximately nine-day PBMC culture with coronavirus spike peptide pools or control peptides (ViraFEST assay). The Oncomine TCR Beta short-read assay was applied to DNA of cultured CD4+ T cells. Via MiXCR, TCRdb re-called the PCR reads, giving one row per CDR3 protein. Of about 16,000 distinct CDR3 sequences listed, approximately 50% are singletons. Material: CD4+ T cells from blood, cultured in vitro, obtained about 7 months after SARS-CoV-2 vaccination. These receptors were taken from a human donor who had recovered from COVID-19.

DNA of the CDR3: TGTGCCAGCAGCTTAATGGGTGGTACGGATTCACCCCTCCACTTT. It codes for CASSLMGGTDSPLHF. This chain connects TRBV7-3 to TRBJ1-6; D gene uncertain. Germline-derived CDR1 and CDR2 are SGHTA and FQGTGA. This CDR3 has 15 amino acids. V was pared by 1 base and J by 8 bases, with 12 bases between. Combining the CDR3 with reference TRBV7-3 and TRBJ1-6 gives the whole variable domain GAGVSQTPSNKVTEKGKYVELRCDPISGHTALYWYRQSLGQGPEFLIYFQGTGAADDSGLPNDRFFAVRPEGSVSTLKIQRTERGDSAVYLCASSLMGGTDSPLHFGNGTRLTVT.

This clonotype has only a few counts. The gene calls are TRBV20-1 and TRBJ1-5; possibly TRBD1 for D (5 bases). The germline CDR1 and CDR2 sequences are DFQATT and SNEGSKA (reference sequence). V was cut by 5 bases and J by 6 bases, with 14 bases left in between. There are 13 residues in the CDR3. DNA for the CDR3: TGCAGTGCTTACCTGGGGGGTGGTCAGCCCCAGCATTTT. It yields the protein CSAYLGGGQPQHF.

The chain combines TRBV20-1 with TRBJ2-5; either TRBD1 or TRBD2 may fit D (6 bases each). CDR3 length: 14 residues. V was shortened by 0 bases and J by 5 bases, with 13 bases between the two germline ends. Germline V gene data show CDR1 as DFQATT and CDR2 as SNEGSKA (reference sequence). CDR3 sequence (DNA): TGCAGTGCTAGAGATCCCCGGGGGCTGGAGACCCAGTACTTC. This translates into CSARDPRGLETQYF.

The rearrangement links TRBV20-1 to TRBJ2-7; D is possibly TRBD1 (5 bases). The germline gives CDR1 DFQATT, CDR2 SNEGSKA (reference sequence). The CDR3 sequence is 14 residues long. Trimming removed 0 bases at V and 3 bases at J, with 12 bases between. The CDR3 region has the DNA TGCAGTGCTAGAGAGGCCCGACAGAACTACGAGCAGTACTTC. It translates to CSAREARQNYEQYF.

In this sample, this clonotype turned up a few times. CDR3 region: CASSLGVGWPQHF. CDR3 nucleotide sequence: TGTGCCAGCAGCTTAGGTGTGGGTTGGCCCCAGCATTTT. The chain carries TRBV11-1 and TRBJ1-5; no clear D gene. The CDR3 sequence is 13 residues long. Trimming shortened V by 1 base and J by 9 bases, and 10 bases separated the two germline ends. Germline loops: CDR1 SGHAT, CDR2 FQDESV (reference sequence).

In its sample, this clonotype was seen a few times. The V call is TRBV20-1, the J call TRBJ1-5; possible D gene TRBD1, 6 bases. The germline V gene encodes CDR1 DFQATT and CDR2 SNEGSKA (reference sequence). Trimming shortened V by 4 bases and J by 4 bases, and 14 bases separated the two germline ends. There are 14 residues in the CDR3. The CDR3 sequence is CSATPNGQNQPQHF. In DNA form, the CDR3 reads TGCAGTGCTACCCCGAATGGACAGAATCAGCCCCAGCATTTT.

The chain is built from TRBV6-5 and TRBJ2-5, with TRBD1 identical over 8 bases. Germline V gene sequence: CDR1 MNHEY, CDR2 SVGAGI. V was clipped by 4 bases and J by 4 bases; unmatched bases: 8. CDR3 length equals 15 residues. CDR3: CASSWGQDRAETQYF. The DNA of the CDR3 is TGTGCCAGCAGTTGGGGACAGGACAGGGCAGAGACCCAGTACTTC.

This rearrangement joins TRBV20-1 to TRBJ1-5, with TRBD1 matching 8 bases. The V gene's germline CDR1 is DFQATT and CDR2 SNEGSKA (reference sequence). The J segment lost 5 bases and the V segment lost 5 bases, leaving 5 bases of the junction unmatched. CDR3 size: 13 residues. Written as DNA, the CDR3 is TGCAGTGCTCTGGACAGGGCGGATCAGCCCCAGCATTTT. This gives the protein CSALDRADQPQHF.

This clonotype is termed medium-sized. The V gene is TRBV15, the J gene TRBJ2-1; possibly TRBD1 for D (6 bases). The CDR3 is 20 amino acids. The germline V gene encodes CDR1 LNHNV and CDR2 YYDKDF (reference sequence). V gave up 0 bases and J gave up 0 bases, with 21 bases separating them. CDR3: CATSRDGWGKGVSSYNEQFF. In DNA form, the CDR3 reads TGTGCCACCAGCAGAGATGGTTGGGGCAAGGGGGTATCCTCCTACAATGAGCAGTTCTTC.

This CDR3 reads CASSEPGQGYQPQHF. DNA of the CDR3: TGTGCCAGCAGTGAACCGGGACAGGGGTATCAGCCCCAGCATTTT. The rearrangement joins TRBV6-1 to TRBJ1-5, with 10 bases that match TRBD1. Germline loops: CDR1 MNHNS, CDR2 SASEGT. The CDR3 runs 15 residues. The V gene end was trimmed by 2 bases and the J gene end by 5 bases; junction bases not matched to a gene: 3.

The chain uses TRBV20-1 and TRBJ1-5; D is possibly TRBD1 (5 bases). Trimming took 0 bases from V and 7 from J, leaving 13 bases between them. Germline V lookup: CDR1 DFQATT, CDR2 SNEGSKA (reference sequence). CDR3 length: 14 residues. As DNA, the CDR3 is TGCAGTGCTAGAGAGGGGCCCTCATTGCAGCCCCAGCATTTT. Encoded protein: CSAREGPSLQPQHF.

This clonotype was detected only a few times. CDR3: CSANLGRPQYF. The CDR3 DNA reads TGCAGTGCTAATTTAGGAAGGCCGCAGTATTTT. This chain joins TRBV20-1 and TRBJ2-3; D unresolved. This CDR3 spans 11 amino acids. The V gene lost 4 bases and the J gene lost 10 bases, with 12 bases spanning the gap. CDR1 is DFQATT and CDR2 is SNEGSKA in the germline V gene (reference sequence).

This CDR3 reads CASSKANPLVRGNTEAFF. Written as DNA, the CDR3 is TGTGCCAGCAGCAAAGCGAATCCCCTTGTCCGGGGGAACACTGAAGCTTTCTTT. The rearrangement links TRBV21-1 to TRBJ1-1; TRBD1 was called by the table and not checked on the DNA. TRBV21-1 is shown as a pseudogene. The CDR3 has 18 residues.

This chain links TRBV7-8 with TRBJ2-5; D ambiguous. There are 14 residues in the CDR3. Germline assignment: CDR1 SGHVS and CDR2 FQNEAQ. V dropped 6 bases and J dropped 5 bases, with 16 bases sitting between them. CDR3 in DNA: TGTGCCAGCAGGGCCTGGGCGCCCGGGGAGACCCAGTACTTC. Translated, it gives CASRAWAPGETQYF.

This clonotype is medium-sized within its sample. The V call is TRBV4-2, the J call TRBJ2-7; D assignment may be TRBD1 or TRBD2 (5 bases each). Germline V gene data show CDR1 as LGHNA and CDR2 as YNFKEQ. Trimming cost V 1 base and J 3 bases, with 13 bases left between them. The CDR3 extends over 15 amino acids. Written as DNA, the CDR3 is TGTGCCAGCAGCCAAGCGGCAGGGACCCACTACGAGCAGTACTTC. Its protein is CASSQAAGTHYEQYF.

The rearrangement joins TRBV20-1 to TRBJ2-7, with D possibly TRBD2 on 7 matching bases. Germline V gene data show CDR1 as DFQATT and CDR2 as SNEGSKA (reference sequence). With 2 bases removed from V and 5 bases from J, the gap between germline ends came to 22 bases. CDR3 length equals 16 residues. CDR3 loop: CSARRVGGAGLDEQYF. The DNA for the CDR3 is TGCAGTGCTAGAAGGGTTGGGGGGGCCGGCTTGGACGAGCAGTACTTC.

V usage is TRBV6-1 and J usage is TRBJ2-7; TRBD1 matches at 8 bases. V gave up 7 bases and J gave up 2 bases; unmatched junction bases: 7. The CDR3 extends over 14 amino acids. The V gene's germline CDR1 is MNHNS and CDR2 SASEGT. This chain's CDR3 is CASNTGGRPYEQYF. CDR3 DNA: TGTGCCAGCAACACAGGGGGGAGACCCTACGAGCAGTACTTC.

The chain carries TRBV7-3 and TRBJ2-3, with a weak D call TRBD2 (6 bases). The CDR3 sequence is 15 residues long. Trimming cost V 1 base and J 6 bases, with 14 bases left between them. Germline CDR1 reads SGHTA; CDR2 reads FQGTGA. As DNA, the CDR3 is TGTGCCAGCAGCTTAATGCGACTAGATAGTGATACGCAGTATTTT. Protein sequence: CASSLMRLDSDTQYF.

A few counts support this clonotype. The chain employs TRBV7-8 and TRBJ2-7, with 8 bases that match TRBD2. Germline lookup yields CDR1 SGHVS and CDR2 FQNEAQ. With V trimmed by 3 bases and J by 1 base, 11 bases remained unmatched. This CDR3 comprises 17 residues. CDR3 in DNA: TGTGCCAGCAGCTTCGGGACTAGGCCTTCTGGTTCCTACGAGCAGTACTTC. Amino acids: CASSFGTRPSGSYEQYF.

The chain is built from TRBV27 and TRBJ2-1; D might be TRBD1 or TRBD2, each matching 5 bases. The V gene lost 0 bases and the J gene lost 6 bases, with 18 bases spanning the gap. Germline V gene data show CDR1 as MNHEY and CDR2 as SMNVEV (reference sequence). The length of the CDR3 is 17 residues. The CDR3 is CASSLSYRVGRRNEQFF. CDR3 sequence (DNA): TGTGCCAGCAGTTTATCTTATCGTGTGGGACGGCGCAATGAGCAGTTCTTC.

The rearrangement joins TRBV2 to TRBJ1-5; 7 positions agree with TRBD1. The CDR3 consists of 14 residues. Germline trimming cut 6 bases from V and 7 bases from J; bases unmatched to any gene: 9. Germline lookup yields CDR1 SNHLY and CDR2 FYNNEI. CDR3 nucleotides: TGTGCCAGCAGGTCGGGACAGTTCTGGCAGCCCCAGCATTTT. Its protein product is CASRSGQFWQPQHF. Filled out from reference TRBV2 and TRBJ1-5, the complete variable domain reads EPEVTQTPSHQVTQMGQEVILRCVPISNHLYFYWYRQILGQKVEFLVSFYNNEISEKSEIFDDQFSVERPDGSNFTLKIRSTKLEDSAMYFCASRSGQFWQPQHFGDGTRLSIL.

This clonotype has a handful of counts. The gene calls are TRBV7-9 and TRBJ2-7, with D maybe TRBD2 (7 bases). Germline-derived CDR1 and CDR2 are SEHNR and FQNEAQ (reference sequence). V was pared by 3 bases and J by 9 bases, with 21 bases between. This CDR3 spans 15 amino acids. Here the CDR3 reads CASSFSGGAGVWQYF. The CDR3 nucleotides read TGTGCCAGCAGCTTTAGTGGGGGGGCCGGCGTGTGGCAGTACTTC.